The 6 T cell receptor beta chains given below trace back to one sample, sequenced in a study of OX40 agonist ivuxolimab in advanced cancers. Using immunoSEQ multiplex PCR, the repertoire was profiled, and TCRdb retains in-frame clones only, with some absent. The table lists approximately 82,000 clones, approximately 90% of them singletons. Sample: CD4+ or CD8+ T cells sorted from blood, taken in a trial of the OX40 agonist ivuxolimab. The receptors stem from an adult with an advanced solid tumor such as melanoma, head and neck, liver or kidney cancer.

CDR3 in amino acids: CASVAGSGTEAFF. The DNA of the CDR3 is TGTGCCAGCGTCGCAGGGAGCGGCACTGAAGCTTTCTTT. The chain has TRBV28 and TRBJ1-1, with D possibly being TRBD1 (5 bases). CDR1 is MDHEN, CDR2 SYDVKM, per germline. This CDR3 has 13 amino acids. V was cut by 8 bases and J by 4 bases, with 14 bases left in between.

The CDR3 nucleotides read TGTGCCAGCAGCCTCTCGGACCTCCAATCCTACGAGCAGTACTTC. This gives the protein CASSLSDLQSYEQYF. The rearrangement joins TRBV11-1 to TRBJ2-7, with D hard to call. This CDR3 contains 15 residues. V was pared by 5 bases and J by 1 base, with 15 bases between. The germline CDR1 and CDR2 sequences are SGHAT and FQDESV (reference sequence).

V gene TRBV7-2 combines with J gene TRBJ1-4; no reliable D call. Germline CDR1 and CDR2: SGHTA and FQGNSA. This CDR3 region has 15 residues. Trimming cost V 5 bases and J 7 bases, with 17 bases left between them. CDR3 in DNA: TGTGCCAGCAGCCCTTACACGAGCGGCGGTGAAAAACTGTTTTTT. It is translated as CASSPYTSGGEKLFF.

The chain combines TRBV2 with TRBJ1-4, with 8 bases matching TRBD1. J was trimmed by 6 bases and V by 4 bases; bases with no gene match: 4. Germline-derived CDR1 and CDR2 are SNHLY and FYNNEI. The CDR3 sequence is 14 residues long. The CDR3 loop is CASSGTGLHEKLFF. The CDR3 nucleotides read TGTGCCAGCAGTGGGACAGGGCTCCATGAAAAACTGTTTTTT.

The genes are TRBV5-1 and TRBJ2-2, with 10 bases aligning to TRBD2. From germline, CDR1 is SGHRS and CDR2 YFSETQ. Trimming cost V 1 base and J 7 bases; bases outside gene matches: 7. CDR3 length: 16 amino acids. This chain's CDR3 is CASSLRAGGPGGELFF. The CDR3 DNA reads as TGCGCCAGCAGCTTGCGAGCGGGAGGGCCCGGCGGGGAGCTGTTTTTT.

The CDR3 loop is CASSPRTEGNTEAFF. The CDR3, as DNA: TGTGCCAGTAGTCCACGGACAGAAGGGAACACTGAAGCTTTCTTT. The chain uses TRBV19 and TRBJ1-1; possibly TRBD1 for D (6 bases). V was shortened by 5 bases and J by 1 base, with 14 bases between the two germline ends. The length of the CDR3 is 15 residues. The germline gives CDR1 LNHDA, CDR2 SQIVND (reference sequence).